One and the same sample provided the 13 T cell receptor beta chains below, sequenced in a study of blood T cell repertoires in COVID-19. TCRdb keeps only in-frame clones here, not all; method: immunoSEQ multiplex PCR. The table lists 150,000 to 200,000 clones, 88% of them singletons. Sample: peripheral blood. The source of these receptors is a man in his forties or fifties who had recovered from COVID-19.

The chain couples TRBV6-5 to TRBJ2-7; D uncertain. This CDR3 comprises 12 residues. The V end lost 8 bases, the J end lost 1 base, and 9 bases lay between the germline ends. Germline assignment: CDR1 MNHEY and CDR2 SVGAGI. The CDR3 DNA follows: TGTGCCAGCCAATCGGTGTCCTACGAGCAGTACTTC. Its protein product is CASQSVSYEQYF.

The CDR3 sequence is CASRRPGVGETQYF. The CDR3 DNA is TGTGCCAGCAGGAGGCCGGGAGTGGGGGAGACCCAGTACTTC. The chain combines TRBV6-5 with TRBJ2-5; TRBD2 is a possible D gene (6 bases). Germline V gene sequence: CDR1 MNHEY, CDR2 SVGAGI. This CDR3 region has 14 residues. Deletions cut 6 bases from V and 5 bases from J, with 16 bases between.

This sequence joins TRBV3-1 (or the pseudogene TRBV3-2) and TRBJ2-3; TRBD2 aligns across 7 bases. Germline V gene lookup returns CDR1 LGHDT and CDR2 YNNKEL (reference sequence). The CDR3 runs to 18 residues. V lost 1 base and J lost 0; bases outside the gene matches: 10. This CDR3 reads CASSQVREGAISTDTQYF. The CDR3 region has the DNA TGTGCCAGCAGCCAAGTAAGGGAGGGAGCCATCAGCACAGATACGCAGTATTTT.

V usage is TRBV5-1 and J usage is TRBJ1-5; 9 bases are shared with TRBD1. Germline lookup yields CDR1 SGHRS and CDR2 YFSETQ. The CDR3 consists of 13 residues. V was pared by 2 bases and J by 7 bases, with 1 base of the junction left unmatched. The CDR3 DNA reads as TGCGCCAGCAGCTTTGGACAGGGGCAGCCCCAGCATTTT. It yields the protein CASSFGQGQPQHF.

V and J are TRBV5-8 and TRBJ2-5, with TRBD2 matching over 8 bases. After removal of 1 base from V and 2 bases from J, the junction contained 4 bases not matched to a gene. This CDR3 comprises 15 residues. Germline CDR1 is SGHTS and CDR2 is YDEGEE. CDR3 residues: CASSLSGGRQETQYF. In DNA, the CDR3 is TGTGCCAGCAGCTTGAGCGGGGGCCGGCAAGAGACCCAGTACTTC.

The chain recombines TRBV4-3 with TRBJ2-5; 7 nucleotides agree with TRBD1. Looked up from germline, CDR1 is LGHNA and CDR2 is YSLEER. The trim removed 4 bases at V and 2 bases at J, leaving 7 bases unmatched. The CDR3 spans 15 residues. The CDR3 bases are TGCGCCAGCAGCCGCACCGGGACAGTTCAAGAGACCCAGTACTTC. Amino acid sequence: CASSRTGTVQETQYF.

The chain recombines TRBV27 with TRBJ2-1; 9 positions agree with TRBD1. Germline-derived CDR1 and CDR2 are MNHEY and SMNVEV (reference sequence). The J segment lost 6 bases and the V segment lost 5 bases, leaving 5 bases of the junction unmatched. The CDR3 has 14 amino acids. CDR3 region: CASSGQGLGNEQFF. DNA of the CDR3: TGTGCCAGCAGTGGACAGGGGCTAGGCAATGAGCAGTTCTTC.

This clone occurred a few times. The chain has TRBV27 and TRBJ1-2; a weak D match, TRBD1 (5 bases). CDR1 and CDR2 from the germline V gene are MNHEY and SMNVEV (reference sequence). Trimming pared 6 bases from V and 8 bases from J, leaving 19 bases between. This CDR3 region has 14 residues. CDR3 amino acids: CASSQRGRLLGYTF. CDR3 in DNA: TGTGCCAGCAGCCAACGGGGGAGGTTGCTCGGCTACACCTTC.

The V and J genes are TRBV6-5 and TRBJ2-5; 7 bases fit TRBD1. Losses at the gene ends were 6 bases for V and 5 bases for J; bases not matched to a gene: 9. The CDR3 covers 14 residues. Germline-derived CDR1 and CDR2 are MNHEY and SVGAGI. DNA of the CDR3: TGTGCCAGCAGATCGAGAGGGGGCGTCGAGACCCAGTACTTC. It specifies CASRSRGGVETQYF.

This rearrangement joins TRBV7-2 to TRBJ2-3, with 13 positions matching TRBD2. The J segment lost 7 bases and the V segment lost 4 bases, leaving 5 bases of the junction unmatched. The germline gives CDR1 SGHTA, CDR2 FQGNSA. The CDR3 extends over 15 amino acids. CDR3 amino acids: CASSSPGLAGYTQYF. The CDR3 DNA reads as TGTGCCAGCAGCTCCCCGGGACTAGCGGGGTATACGCAGTATTTT.

The V call is TRBV28, the J call TRBJ2-3, with TRBD1 matching 7 bases. Germline CDR1 and CDR2: MDHEN and SYDVKM. With V trimmed by 5 bases and J by 2 bases, 4 bases remained unmatched. The CDR3 length is 14 residues. CDR3 DNA sequence: TGTGCCAGCAGTCCAACAGGGGTCACAGATACGCAGTATTTT. It translates to CASSPTGVTDTQYF.

The gene calls are TRBV18 and TRBJ2-2, with a possible D match to TRBD2 (6 bases). Germline-derived CDR1 and CDR2 are KGHSH and LQKENI. The germline V and J ends were trimmed by 6 bases and 2 bases, with 13 bases remaining between them. CDR3 length: 15 amino acids. CDR3: CASSQGSGNTGELFF. CDR3 DNA: TGTGCCAGCTCCCAGGGTAGCGGCAACACCGGGGAGCTGTTTTTT.

The chain employs TRBV6-2 or TRBV6-3 and TRBJ2-5; the match to TRBD2 covers 8 bases. The CDR3 is made up of 17 amino acids. The V and J ends lost 0 bases and 0 bases, in that order; junction bases with no gene match: 6. Germline-derived CDR1 and CDR2 are MNHEY and SVGEGT. The CDR3 reads CASSYSILAGYQETQYF. DNA for the CDR3: TGTGCCAGCAGTTACTCGATATTAGCGGGGTACCAAGAGACCCAGTACTTC.